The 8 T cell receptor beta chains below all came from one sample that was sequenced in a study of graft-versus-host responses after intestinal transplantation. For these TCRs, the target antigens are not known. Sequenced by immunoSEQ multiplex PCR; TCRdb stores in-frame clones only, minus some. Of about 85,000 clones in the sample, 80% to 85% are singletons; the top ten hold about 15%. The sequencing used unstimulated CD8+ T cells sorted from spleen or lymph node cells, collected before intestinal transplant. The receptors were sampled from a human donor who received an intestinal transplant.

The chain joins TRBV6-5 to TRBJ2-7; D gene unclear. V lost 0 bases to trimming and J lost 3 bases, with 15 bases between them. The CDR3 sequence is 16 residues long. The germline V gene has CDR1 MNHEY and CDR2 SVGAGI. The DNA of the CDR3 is TGTGCCAGCAGTTACTCGACCGGTCCTCCTGACTACGAGCAGTACTTC. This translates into CASSYSTGPPDYEQYF.

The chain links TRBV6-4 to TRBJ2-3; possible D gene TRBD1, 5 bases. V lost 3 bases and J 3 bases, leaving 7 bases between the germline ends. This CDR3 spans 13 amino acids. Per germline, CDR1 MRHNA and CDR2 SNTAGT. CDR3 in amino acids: CASSEQETDTQYF. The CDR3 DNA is TGTGCCAGCAGTGAACAGGAAACAGATACGCAGTATTTT.

For the CDR3, the DNA is TGTGCCAGCAGCCAAGAAGACAGTTCGAACACTGAAGCTTTCTTT. Amino acid sequence: CASSQEDSSNTEAFF. The V call is TRBV4-2, the J call TRBJ1-1, with D tentatively TRBD1 (5 bases). Trimming stripped 0 bases from V and 1 base from J, with 9 bases between. Germline CDR1 is LGHNA and CDR2 is YNFKEQ. This CDR3 has 15 residues.

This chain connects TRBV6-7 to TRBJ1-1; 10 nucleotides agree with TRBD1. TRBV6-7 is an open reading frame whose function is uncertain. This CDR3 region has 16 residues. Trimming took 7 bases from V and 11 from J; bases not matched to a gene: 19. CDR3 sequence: CASTTGGQGHNLIAFF. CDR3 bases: TGTGCCAGCACAACGGGGGGACAGGGGCATAATCTGATCGCTTTCTTT.

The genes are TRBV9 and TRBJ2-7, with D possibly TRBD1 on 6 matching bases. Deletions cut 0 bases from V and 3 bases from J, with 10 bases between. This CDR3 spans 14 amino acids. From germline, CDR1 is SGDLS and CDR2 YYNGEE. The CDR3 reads CASSVGGGYYEQYF. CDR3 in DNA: TGTGCCAGCAGCGTAGGTGGGGGCTACTACGAGCAGTACTTC.

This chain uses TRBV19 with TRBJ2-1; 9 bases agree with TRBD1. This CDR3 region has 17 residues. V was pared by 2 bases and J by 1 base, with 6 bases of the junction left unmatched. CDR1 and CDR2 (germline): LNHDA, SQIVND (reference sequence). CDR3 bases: TGTGCCAGTAGTATAATAGGGGACAGGGCGTCCTACAATGAGCAGTTCTTC. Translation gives CASSIIGDRASYNEQFF.

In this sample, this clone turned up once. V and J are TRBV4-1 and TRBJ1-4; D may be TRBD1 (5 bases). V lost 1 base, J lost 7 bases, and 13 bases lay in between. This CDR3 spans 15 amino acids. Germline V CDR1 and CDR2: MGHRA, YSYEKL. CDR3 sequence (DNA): TGCGCCAGCAGCCAAGGGGGCAGCCCACCTGAAAAACTGTTTTTT. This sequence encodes CASSQGGSPPEKLFF.

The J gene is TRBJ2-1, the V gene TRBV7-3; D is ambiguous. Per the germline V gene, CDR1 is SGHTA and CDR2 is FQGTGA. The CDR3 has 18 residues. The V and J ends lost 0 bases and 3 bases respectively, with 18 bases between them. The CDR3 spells CASSLTRIHPSFYNEQFF. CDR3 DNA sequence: TGTGCCAGCAGCTTAACGCGGATCCACCCGAGCTTCTACAATGAGCAGTTCTTC.